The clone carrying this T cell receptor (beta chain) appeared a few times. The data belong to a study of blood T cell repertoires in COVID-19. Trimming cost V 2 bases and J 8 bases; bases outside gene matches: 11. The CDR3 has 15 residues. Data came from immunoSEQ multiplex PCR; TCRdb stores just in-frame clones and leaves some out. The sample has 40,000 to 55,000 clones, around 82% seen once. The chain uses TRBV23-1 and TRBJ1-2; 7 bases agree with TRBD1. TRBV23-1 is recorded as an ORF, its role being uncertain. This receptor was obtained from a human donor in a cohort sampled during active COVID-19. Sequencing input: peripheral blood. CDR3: CASSQAPDRPGGYTF. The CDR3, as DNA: TGCGCCAGCAGTCAAGCTCCGGACAGGCCCGGAGGCTACACCTTC.